The 19 T cell receptor beta chains reported below all come from one sample, sequenced in a study of neurological immune-mediated disorders. MiXCR, run by TCRdb on the 5' RACE reads, gives a single entry per CDR3 protein. The repertoire holds approximately 28,000 distinct CDR3 sequences, with about 17% as singletons. As for time point: technical triplicate 3. The sequenced sample consisted of CD4+ T cells from blood. The receptors stem from a female donor with HTLV-1-associated myelopathy (HAM/TSP).

J is TRBJ2-1 and V is TRBV5-1; 7 bases agree with TRBD1. V shed 0 bases and J 13 bases; nucleotides not matched to a gene: 1. In germline, CDR1 is SGHRS, CDR2 YFSETQ. The CDR3 length is 11 residues. The CDR3 loop is CASSLEGAQFF. DNA for the CDR3: TGCGCCAGCAGCTTGGAGGGGGCACAGTTCTTC.

This clonotype was detected ten times or more. The chain joins TRBV12-3 or TRBV12-4 to TRBJ2-2; the D gene could be TRBD1 or TRBD2 (5 bases each). Trimming removed 4 bases at V and 7 bases at J, with 10 bases between. This CDR3 region has 13 residues. The CDR3 DNA sequence: TGTGCCAGCAGTTACGGGGCGCACGGGGAGCTGTTTTTT. Translation gives CASSYGAHGELFF.

This clonotype was counted many times. V is TRBV24-1 and J is TRBJ2-3, with 10 positions matching TRBD1. The CDR3 is 17 residues long. Germline V gene lookup returns CDR1 KGHDR and CDR2 SFDVKD. J lost 6 bases, V lost 3 bases, and 11 bases had no gene match. The CDR3 loop reads CATSDPTGTGVEDTQYF. The CDR3 DNA reads TGTGCCACCAGTGATCCCACCGGGACAGGGGTCGAGGATACGCAGTATTTT.

By sample share, this clonotype is medium-sized. The rearrangement links TRBV29-1 to TRBJ1-1; D might be TRBD1 (6 bases). The CDR3 runs 12 residues. Germline CDR1 reads SQVTM; CDR2 reads ANQGSEA. Trimming cost V 6 bases and J 5 bases, with 13 bases left between them. The CDR3 here is CSVGHPKTEAFF. CDR3 bases: TGCAGCGTGGGACACCCTAAAACTGAAGCTTTCTTT.

This clonotype is medium-sized within its sample. The chain has TRBV29-1 and TRBJ2-1; 7 bases line up with TRBD1. CDR3 length: 15 amino acids. Trimming at V came to 5 bases and at J to 2 bases, leaving 9 bases not matched to a gene. Germline loops: CDR1 SQVTM, CDR2 ANQGSEA. Written as DNA, the CDR3 is TGCAGCGTTCACCCTGCCGGGACAGCCTACAATGAGCAGTTCTTC. This codes for CSVHPAGTAYNEQFF.

This clonotype was seen repeatedly, ten times or more. This rearrangement joins TRBV7-8 to TRBJ2-7; a possible D gene is TRBD2 (6 bases). V shed 2 bases and J shed 0 bases, with 23 bases lying between them. Germline CDR1 is SGHVS and CDR2 is FQNEAQ. The CDR3 is made up of 19 amino acids. This chain's CDR3 is CASSLNSPLGSGSSYEQYF. CDR3 in DNA: TGTGCCAGCAGCTTAAATTCCCCCCTCGGGAGTGGAAGCTCCTACGAGCAGTACTTC.

This clonotype appeared many times. The rearrangement links TRBV9 to TRBJ2-7, with 7 bases lining up with TRBD2. The V segment lost 0 bases and the J segment 6 bases; nucleotides outside the gene matches: 27. Germline V gene lookup returns CDR1 SGDLS and CDR2 YYNGEE. The CDR3 spans 21 residues. DNA for the CDR3: TGTGCCAGCAGCGTAGCGAAGGGAGGGGAACTAGTGGCCCCCGGGCGATTCGAGCAGTACTTC. It translates to CASSVAKGGELVAPGRFEQYF.

This clonotype was observed many times. The chain combines TRBV4-3 with TRBJ2-1, with D possibly matching TRBD2 (7 bases). Germline assignment: CDR1 LGHNA and CDR2 YSLEER. V shed 2 bases and J shed 2 bases, with 13 bases lying between them. This CDR3 spans 16 amino acids. The CDR3 nucleotides read TGCGCCAGCAGCCAACAGACGGGGGGCACCTACAATGAGCAGTTCTTC. Protein: CASSQQTGGTYNEQFF.

J is TRBJ2-1 and V is TRBV2, with 13 nucleotides matching TRBD2. The CDR3 runs 15 residues. Germline-derived CDR1 and CDR2 are SNHLY and FYNNEI. V was clipped by 4 bases and J by 9 bases; unmatched bases: 6. CDR3: CASSGTSGGLGEQFF. CDR3 sequence (DNA): TGTGCCAGCAGTGGGACTAGCGGGGGATTGGGTGAGCAGTTCTTC.

Only a few counts were recorded for this clonotype. The rearrangement uses TRBV13 and TRBJ2-1, with 11 nucleotides matching TRBD2. V lost 8 bases to trimming and J lost 6 bases; unmatched junction nucleotides: 9. This CDR3 is 15 amino acids long. In germline, CDR1 is PRHDT, CDR2 FYEKMQ (reference sequence). Here the CDR3 reads CASREGTSGRNEQFF. Written as DNA, the CDR3 is TGTGCCAGCCGAGAGGGGACTAGCGGACGCAATGAGCAGTTCTTC.

The sample holds many counts of this clonotype. The chain employs TRBV25-1 and TRBJ2-3; TRBD1 matches 7 bases. The germline CDR1 and CDR2 sequences are MGHDK and SYGVNS. V shed 5 bases, J shed 4 bases, and the junction held 9 bases outside the gene matches. The CDR3 runs 15 residues. This chain's CDR3 is CASSSDRVTADTQYF. The CDR3 coding sequence is TGTGCCAGCAGTTCCGACAGGGTTACGGCAGATACGCAGTATTTT.

This clonotype was picked up many times. The chain has TRBV11-2 and TRBJ2-2; D possibly corresponds to TRBD2 (6 bases). V was trimmed by 2 bases and J by 5 bases, leaving 9 bases between them. The CDR3 covers 14 residues. CDR1 and CDR2 from the germline V gene are SGHAT and FQNNGV. CDR3 sequence: CASSLTSRTGELFF. In DNA form, the CDR3 reads TGTGCCAGCAGCTTAACTAGCAGGACCGGGGAGCTGTTTTTT.

This clonotype was observed at least ten times. V usage is TRBV20-1 and J usage is TRBJ2-3; D remains unclear. The germline V gene encodes CDR1 DFQATT and CDR2 SNEGSKA (reference sequence). The germline V and J ends were trimmed by 4 bases and 4 bases, with 12 bases remaining between them. The CDR3 contains 13 residues. The CDR3 loop reads CSAIIPGADTQYF. In DNA, the CDR3 is TGCAGTGCTATCATCCCCGGCGCAGATACGCAGTATTTT.

A word on this clonotype: At one end, the junction sequence differs from germline, possibly due to a read error. The rearrangement uses TRBV5-1 and TRBJ2-3; the D gene is possibly TRBD2 (5 bases). The CDR3 is 13 amino acids. Germline lookup yields CDR1 SGHRS and CDR2 YFSETQ. CDR3 DNA sequence: TGCGCCAGTAGAGGGTCTAGCATAGATACACAGTATTTT. This sequence encodes CASRGSSIDTQYF.

The sample holds many counts of this clonotype. Germline is not matched at one junction end, which may reflect a read error. This rearrangement joins TRBV3-1 to TRBJ2-7; D is unclear. CDR1 and CDR2 (germline): LGHDT, YNNKEL (reference sequence). The CDR3 consists of 11 residues. The CDR3 coding sequence is TGTGTCAGCAGCCACCACTACGAGCAGTACTTC. Encoded protein: CVSSHHYEQYF.

The sample holds many counts of this clonotype. This chain links TRBV6-1 with TRBJ2-5; 9 bases fit TRBD2. The V gene's germline CDR1 is MNHNS and CDR2 SASEGT. CDR3 length equals 16 residues. V lost 7 bases to trimming and J lost 3 bases; unmatched junction nucleotides: 12. In DNA, the CDR3 is TGTGCCAGCACGGACGGACATATAGCGGGAGAAGAGACCCAGTACTTC. Translated: CASTDGHIAGEETQYF.

This clonotype showed up many times. This chain joins TRBV7-2 and TRBJ2-2; 7 bases fit TRBD2. Germline CDR1 and CDR2: SGHTA and FQGNSA. The CDR3 is 15 amino acids. The trim removed 0 bases at V and 7 bases at J, leaving 5 bases unmatched. The CDR3 protein is CASSLAAGRGGELFF. The CDR3, as DNA: TGTGCCAGCAGCTTAGCTGCAGGGAGGGGCGGGGAGCTGTTTTTT.

This clonotype was seen many times. A junction boundary mismatches the germline segment, possibly from a read error. V is TRBV11-1 and J is TRBJ1-2; D is unclear. In germline, CDR1 is SGHAT, CDR2 FQDESV (reference sequence). CDR3 length equals 13 residues. This CDR3 is CASSLGGNYVYTF. In nucleotides, the CDR3 is TGTGCCAGCAGCTTAGGCGGGAACTATGTCTACACCTTC.

This clonotype was found many times. Written as DNA, the CDR3 is TGCAGTGCTAGAGATGGTGTCGGGTCGGGCACTGAAGCTTTCTTT. It codes for CSARDGVGSGTEAFF. The chain employs TRBV20-1 and TRBJ1-1, with D uncertain. From germline, CDR1 is DFQATT and CDR2 SNEGSKA (reference sequence). The V end was cut by 0 bases, the J end by 4 bases, with 15 bases between. This CDR3 has 15 residues.